This passage covers 23 T cell receptor beta chains from one sample sequenced in a study of Ad26.COV2.S vaccination and SARS-CoV-2 variants. The method was immunoSEQ multiplex PCR; TCRdb's version includes in-frame clones alone and lacks a portion of them. The sample lists 300,000 to 400,000 clones, 75% to 90% seen once, with about 10% in the top ten. Treatment reported: roughly 18 received Ad26.COV2.S at low or high dose, single or two shots; about five received placebo; per-sample allocation not given. The samples date from day 63 after the first vaccine or placebo injection. The starting material was peripheral blood, obtained in a trial of Ad26.COV2.S vaccine versus placebo. The receptors here all came from a person between 18 and 60 years old who received the Ad26.COV2.S COVID-19 vaccine or a placebo.

V and J are TRBV4-2 and TRBJ2-7; D not certain. Trimming pared 0 bases from V and 2 bases from J, leaving 11 bases between. This CDR3 spans 15 amino acids. The germline gives CDR1 LGHNA, CDR2 YNFKEQ. The CDR3 is CASSQESIAAYEQYF. The CDR3 DNA reads as TGTGCCAGCAGCCAAGAGTCTATCGCGGCCTACGAGCAGTACTTC.

This chain links TRBV29-1 with TRBJ2-5, with D possibly TRBD2 on 6 matching bases. The V end was cut by 3 bases, the J end by 1 base, with 15 bases between. This CDR3 region has 15 residues. In germline, CDR1 is SQVTM, CDR2 ANQGSEA. In DNA form, the CDR3 reads TGCAGCGTTGAGGGGAGCCGGGGGTTCCAAGAGACCCAGTACTTC. This encodes CSVEGSRGFQETQYF.

The chain carries TRBV28 and TRBJ2-3; 9 bases line up with TRBD2. The V segment lost 5 bases and the J segment 7 bases; nucleotides outside the gene matches: 16. This CDR3 has 17 residues. Germline values: CDR1 MDHEN, CDR2 SYDVKM. DNA for the CDR3: TGTGCCAGCAGTCCCGCACACGGCGGGGGGGCCGTAAATACGCAGTATTTT. Its protein product is CASSPAHGGGAVNTQYF. Using reference TRBV28 and TRBJ2-3 for the parts outside the CDR3, the full variable domain is DVKVTQSSRYLVKRTGEKVFLECVQDMDHENMFWYRQDPGLGLRLIYFSYDVKMKEKGDIPEGYSVSREKKERFSLILESASTNQTSMYLCASSPAHGGGAVNTQYFGPGTRLTVL.

The gene calls are TRBV19 and TRBJ2-7; 7 nucleotides match TRBD1. CDR3 size: 14 residues. Unmatched junction bases numbered 4, after V lost 4 bases and J lost 1 base. CDR1 and CDR2 from the germline V gene are LNHDA and SQIVND (reference sequence). The CDR3 sequence: CASSTQGYSYEQYF. CDR3 sequence (DNA): TGTGCCAGTAGTACACAGGGGTATTCCTACGAGCAGTACTTC.

The J gene is TRBJ2-1, the V gene TRBV7-2, with 9 positions matching TRBD2. CDR3 length: 15 residues. CDR1 SGHTA and CDR2 FQGNSA come from the germline V gene. V shed 5 bases and J 8 bases; nucleotides not matched to a gene: 10. The CDR3 loop is CASSPMGGRGDEQFF. The CDR3 DNA follows: TGTGCCAGCAGCCCCATGGGCGGGAGGGGGGATGAGCAGTTCTTC.

This chain connects TRBV7-2 to TRBJ2-5, with 10 bases fitting TRBD1. Looked up from germline, CDR1 is SGHTA and CDR2 is FQGNSA. CDR3 size: 14 residues. Losses at the gene ends were 4 bases for V and 4 bases for J; bases not matched to a gene: 3. CDR3 region: CASSSRDRGETQYF. In DNA form, the CDR3 reads TGTGCCAGCAGCTCCCGGGACAGGGGAGAGACCCAGTACTTC.

The chain links TRBV27 to TRBJ2-5; D unresolved. The CDR3 length is 15 residues. Germline assignment: CDR1 MNHEY and CDR2 SMNVEV (reference sequence). Between the trimmed V and J ends, which lost 5 bases and 4 bases, there was a span of 17 bases. CDR3 loop: CASSPRSSSGETQYF. The CDR3 DNA reads as TGTGCCAGCAGTCCCCGGTCTAGTTCTGGAGAGACCCAGTACTTC.

The chain combines TRBV6-1 with TRBJ1-4; D remains ambiguous. Germline V lookup: CDR1 MNHNS, CDR2 SASEGT. The CDR3 totals 16 residues. V lost 0 bases, J lost 8 bases, and 16 bases lay in between. This CDR3 is CASSEARKGTGEKLFF. CDR3 coding DNA: TGTGCCAGCAGTGAAGCCCGCAAGGGTACGGGCGAAAAACTGTTTTTT.

The table lists this clone with a count of one. This chain joins TRBV7-2 and TRBJ1-1, with D tentatively TRBD1 (6 bases). Looked up from germline, CDR1 is SGHTA and CDR2 is FQGNSA. Trimming cost V 8 bases and J 11 bases, with 21 bases left between them. This CDR3 region has 13 residues. CDR3 in amino acids: CASRGGTNRNAFF. CDR3 sequence (DNA): TGTGCCAGCCGGGGGGGGACAAATAGGAACGCTTTCTTT.

This clone was picked up one time. The V call is TRBV20-1, the J call TRBJ1-1; D is unresolved. The CDR3 runs to 11 residues. V shed 5 bases and J shed 7 bases, with 11 bases lying between them. CDR1 DFQATT and CDR2 SNEGSKA come from the germline V gene (reference sequence). The CDR3 spells CSAPRSLEAFF. CDR3 bases: TGCAGTGCTCCTAGGTCCCTTGAAGCTTTCTTT.

This clone appeared a few times. V is TRBV24-1 and J is TRBJ2-3; 8 nucleotides match TRBD1. CDR1 is KGHDR, CDR2 SFDVKD, per germline. The CDR3 runs 16 residues. V lost 3 bases and J lost 3; bases outside the gene matches: 7. The CDR3: CATSDRETGVTDTQYF. CDR3 nucleotide sequence: TGTGCCACCAGTGATAGGGAGACAGGGGTGACAGATACGCAGTATTTT.

The J gene is TRBJ2-3, the V gene TRBV28; 12 bases align to TRBD1. From germline, CDR1 is MDHEN and CDR2 SYDVKM. There are 16 residues in the CDR3. Trimming took 6 bases from V and 3 from J; bases not matched to a gene: 7. As DNA, the CDR3 is TGTGCCAGCAGCTGGGGACAGGGGGCCGTAACAGATACGCAGTATTTT. It encodes CASSWGQGAVTDTQYF.

The V gene is TRBV4-1, the J gene TRBJ1-2; 9 bases agree with TRBD1. The V gene's germline CDR1 is MGHRA and CDR2 YSYEKL. Trimming took 3 bases from V and 8 from J; bases not matched to a gene: 13. The CDR3 length is 16 residues. CDR3 region: CASSQDGTGILKGYTF. CDR3 in DNA: TGCGCCAGCAGCCAGGACGGGACAGGGATATTGAAAGGCTACACCTTC.

This chain joins TRBV19 and TRBJ2-1; TRBD2 agrees at 16 bases. This CDR3 is 16 amino acids long. Losses at the gene ends were 6 bases for V and 8 bases for J; bases not matched to a gene: 7. Germline CDR1 reads LNHDA; CDR2 reads SQIVND (reference sequence). This CDR3 reads CASRTGLAGGYDEQFF. The CDR3, as DNA: TGTGCCAGTAGAACGGGACTAGCGGGAGGGTACGATGAGCAGTTCTTC.

The CDR3 here is CASTPSHRSSPLHF. The CDR3 bases are TGTGCCAGCACCCCCTCCCACCGCAGTTCACCCCTCCACTTT. The J gene is TRBJ1-6, the V gene TRBV28; no clear D. Germline V gene sequence: CDR1 MDHEN, CDR2 SYDVKM. V was clipped by 7 bases and J by 9 bases, with 16 bases between them. The CDR3 contains 14 residues. Variable domain in full (rest from reference TRBV28 and TRBJ1-6): DVKVTQSSRYLVKRTGEKVFLECVQDMDHENMFWYRQDPGLGLRLIYFSYDVKMKEKGDIPEGYSVSREKKERFSLILESASTNQTSMYLCASTPSHRSSPLHFGNGTRLTVT.

This chain uses TRBV4-1 with TRBJ2-7, with unresolved D. The germline gives CDR1 MGHRA, CDR2 YSYEKL. V lost 1 base to trimming and J lost 0 bases, with 10 bases between them. The CDR3 sequence is 15 residues long. The CDR3 DNA is TGCGCCAGCAGCCAAGTTTCAACAGCCTCCTACGAGCAGTACTTC. It codes for CASSQVSTASYEQYF.

The chain is built from TRBV4-3 and TRBJ1-4; D gene ambiguous. V lost 0 bases and J 4 bases, leaving 9 bases between the germline ends. This CDR3 is 15 amino acids long. CDR1 is LGHNA, CDR2 YSLEER, per germline. In DNA form, the CDR3 reads TGCGCCAGCAGCCAAGATCAAGGGAATAATGAAAAACTGTTTTTT. It specifies CASSQDQGNNEKLFF.

The chain recombines TRBV28 with TRBJ2-7; D is ambiguous. CDR1 is MDHEN and CDR2 is SYDVKM in the germline V gene. CDR3 length: 14 residues. V was trimmed by 7 bases and J by 3 bases, leaving 16 bases between them. CDR3 sequence (DNA): TGTGCCAGCACCCAAGGTCATACCCTCTACGAGCAGTACTTC. It yields the protein CASTQGHTLYEQYF.

This chain links TRBV9 with TRBJ1-2; 7 bases align to TRBD1. The V and J ends lost 8 bases and 4 bases, in that order; junction bases with no gene match: 2. The CDR3 runs to 11 residues. CDR1 and CDR2 (germline): SGDLS, YYNGEE. The CDR3 bases are TGTGCCAGACAGGGGAGCTATGGCTACACCTTC. Translating it yields CARQGSYGYTF.

The J gene is TRBJ2-7, the V gene TRBV12-5, with D uncertain. CDR3 length: 15 amino acids. V gave up 0 bases and J gave up 5 bases, with 14 bases separating them. The germline V gene has CDR1 LGHNT and CDR2 FRNRAP. CDR3 loop: CASGLVGHRPNEQYF. Here the CDR3 DNA reads TGTGCTAGTGGTTTGGTCGGCCACCGCCCCAACGAGCAGTACTTC. The variable domain in full, completed from reference TRBV12-5 and TRBJ2-7, reads DARVTQTPRHKVTEMGQEVTMRCQPILGHNTVFWYRQTMMQGLELLAYFRNRAPLDDSGMPKDRFSAEMPDATLATLKIQPSEPRDSAVYFCASGLVGHRPNEQYFGPGTRLTVT.

The rearrangement joins TRBV5-1 to TRBJ1-1; D ambiguous. The germline gives CDR1 SGHRS, CDR2 YFSETQ. The CDR3 runs 13 residues. Trimming took off 5 bases at V and 1 base at J, with 9 bases between the two ends. The CDR3 DNA reads as TGCGCCAGCAGTCCGGACTGGAACACTGAAGCTTTCTTT. Protein product: CASSPDWNTEAFF.

This sequence joins TRBV4-3 and TRBJ2-1, with a tentative D call TRBD1 (6 bases). The V gene lost 0 bases and the J gene lost 3 bases, with 15 bases spanning the gap. The CDR3 totals 17 residues. Germline V gene data show CDR1 as LGHNA and CDR2 as YSLEER. CDR3 bases: TGCGCCAGCAGCCAAGATACAGAACAGGGCGTCTACAATGAGCAGTTCTTC. This gives the protein CASSQDTEQGVYNEQFF.

The V gene is TRBV7-9, the J gene TRBJ2-7, with 10 bases matching TRBD2. This CDR3 region has 19 residues. V dropped 4 bases and J dropped 4; count of bases not matched to a gene: 19. In germline, CDR1 is SEHNR, CDR2 FQNEAQ (reference sequence). The CDR3 nucleotides read TGTGCCAGCAGCTCTAGCCTAGCGGGAGAAGTTTGGGGATTTTACGAGCAGTACTTC. Its protein is CASSSSLAGEVWGFYEQYF. The full variable domain, in which reference TRBV7-9 and TRBJ2-7 provide the parts outside the CDR3, is DTGVSQNPRHKITKRGQNVTFRCDPISEHNRLYWYRQTLGQGPEFLTYFQNEAQLEKSRLLSDRFSAERPKGSFSTLEIQRTEQGDSAMYLCASSSSLAGEVWGFYEQYFGPGTRLTVT.